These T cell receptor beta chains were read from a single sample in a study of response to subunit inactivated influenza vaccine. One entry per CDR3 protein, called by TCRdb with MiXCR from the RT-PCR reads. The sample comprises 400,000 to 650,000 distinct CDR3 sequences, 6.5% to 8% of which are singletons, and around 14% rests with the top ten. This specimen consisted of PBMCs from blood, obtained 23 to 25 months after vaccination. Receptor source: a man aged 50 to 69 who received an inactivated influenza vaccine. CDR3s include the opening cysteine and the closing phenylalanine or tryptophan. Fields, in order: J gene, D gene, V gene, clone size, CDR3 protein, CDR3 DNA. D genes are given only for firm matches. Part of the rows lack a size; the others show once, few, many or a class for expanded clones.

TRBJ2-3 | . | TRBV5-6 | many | CASSSTGTQYF | TGTGCCAGCAGCTCAACGGGTACGCAGTATTTT
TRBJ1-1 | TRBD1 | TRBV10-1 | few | CASRGTGQGAEAFF | TGCGCCAGCAGAGGGACGGGACAGGGGGCTGAAGCTTTCTTT
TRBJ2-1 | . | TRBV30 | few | CAWGRRARNEQFF | TGTGCCTGGGGACGCAGGGCTCGGAATGAGCAGTTCTTC
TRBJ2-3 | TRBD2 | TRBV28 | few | CASRLWAREGALTDTQYF | TGTGCCAGCAGGCTCTGGGCGCGGGAGGGGGCACTCACAGATACGCAGTATTTT
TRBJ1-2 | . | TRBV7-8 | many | CASSLVLGRLNYGYTF | TGTGCCAGCAGCTTAGTTTTAGGACGGCTCAACTATGGCTACACCTTC
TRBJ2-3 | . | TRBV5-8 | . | CASSQGTARSSDTQYF | TGTGCCAGCAGCCAAGGGACCGCCCGGTCCTCAGATACGCAGTATTTT
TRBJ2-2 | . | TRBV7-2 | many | CASSFGGSAGELFF | TGTGCCAGCAGCTTCGGGGGAAGTGCCGGGGAGCTGTTTTTT
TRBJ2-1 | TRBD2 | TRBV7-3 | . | CASSLMPPIGGRPSSYNEQFF | TGTGCCAGCAGCTTAATGCCCCCGATTGGCGGGAGGCCCAGCTCCTACAATGAGCAGTTCTTC
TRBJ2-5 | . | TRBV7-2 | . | CASSRIGETQYF | TGTGCCAGCAGCCGAATAGGGGAGACCCAGTACTTC
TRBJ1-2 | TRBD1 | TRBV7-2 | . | CASSLAGTDYYGYTF | TGTGCCAGTAGCTTAGCCGGGACAGATTACTATGGCTACACCTTC
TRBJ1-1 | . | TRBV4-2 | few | CASSQDRGGGRTEAFF | TGTGCCAGCAGCCAAGATCGCGGCGGGGGGCGAACTGAAGCTTTCTTT
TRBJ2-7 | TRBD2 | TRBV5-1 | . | CAGSQGLAYEQYF | TGCGCCGGCAGCCAAGGACTAGCCTACGAGCAGTACTTC
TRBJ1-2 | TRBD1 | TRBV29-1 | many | CSVKPGQAYSNYGYTF | TGCAGCGTGAAGCCGGGACAGGCCTATTCTAACTATGGCTACACCTTC
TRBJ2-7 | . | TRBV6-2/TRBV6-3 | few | CASRTGASYEQYF | TGTGCCAGCAGGACCGGGGCGAGCTACGAGCAGTACTTC